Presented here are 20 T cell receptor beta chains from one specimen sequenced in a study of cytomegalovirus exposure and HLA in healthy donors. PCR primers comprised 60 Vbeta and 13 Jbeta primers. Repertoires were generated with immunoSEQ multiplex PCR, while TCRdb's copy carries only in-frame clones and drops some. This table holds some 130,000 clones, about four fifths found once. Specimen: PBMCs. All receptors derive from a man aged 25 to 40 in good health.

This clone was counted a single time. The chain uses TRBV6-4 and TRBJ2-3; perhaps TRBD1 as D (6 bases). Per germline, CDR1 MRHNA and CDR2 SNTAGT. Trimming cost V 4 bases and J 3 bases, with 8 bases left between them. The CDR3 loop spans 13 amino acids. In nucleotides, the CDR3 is TGTGCCAGCAGTGCCCAGGGGACAGATACGCAGTATTTT. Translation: CASSAQGTDTQYF.

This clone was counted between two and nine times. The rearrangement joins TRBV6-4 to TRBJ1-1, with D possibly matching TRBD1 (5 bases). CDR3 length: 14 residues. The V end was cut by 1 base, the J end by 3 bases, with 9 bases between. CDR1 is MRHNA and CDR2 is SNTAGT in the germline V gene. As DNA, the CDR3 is TGTGCCAGCAGTGACTACCCGGGGGACACTGAAGCTTTCTTT. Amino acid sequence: CASSDYPGDTEAFF.

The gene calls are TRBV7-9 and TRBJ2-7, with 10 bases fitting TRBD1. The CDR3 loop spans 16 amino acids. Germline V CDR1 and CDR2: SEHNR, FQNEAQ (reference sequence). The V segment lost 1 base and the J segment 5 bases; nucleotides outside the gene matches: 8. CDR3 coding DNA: TGTGCCAGCAGCTTAGGGGGCGGGACAGGGGCGGACGAGCAGTACTTC. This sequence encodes CASSLGGGTGADEQYF.

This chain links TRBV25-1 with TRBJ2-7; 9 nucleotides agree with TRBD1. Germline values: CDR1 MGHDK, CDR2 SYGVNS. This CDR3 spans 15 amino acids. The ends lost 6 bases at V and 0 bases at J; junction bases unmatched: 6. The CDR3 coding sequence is TGTGCCAGCAGAACAGGGGGCTCGCCCTCCTACGAGCAGTACTTC. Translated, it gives CASRTGGSPSYEQYF.

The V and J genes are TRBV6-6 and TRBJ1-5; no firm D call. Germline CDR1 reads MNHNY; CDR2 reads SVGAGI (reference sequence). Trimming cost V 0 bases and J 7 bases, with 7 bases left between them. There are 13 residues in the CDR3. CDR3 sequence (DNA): TGTGCCAGCAGTTACTCGCCGGTCCAGCCCCAGCATTTT. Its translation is CASSYSPVQPQHF.

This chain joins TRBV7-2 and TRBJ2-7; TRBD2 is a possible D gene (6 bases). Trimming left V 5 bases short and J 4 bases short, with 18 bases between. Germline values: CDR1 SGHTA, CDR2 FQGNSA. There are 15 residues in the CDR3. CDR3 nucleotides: TGTGCCAGCAGCCTACAGGAGGGGTTATCGTACGAGCAGTACTTC. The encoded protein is CASSLQEGLSYEQYF.

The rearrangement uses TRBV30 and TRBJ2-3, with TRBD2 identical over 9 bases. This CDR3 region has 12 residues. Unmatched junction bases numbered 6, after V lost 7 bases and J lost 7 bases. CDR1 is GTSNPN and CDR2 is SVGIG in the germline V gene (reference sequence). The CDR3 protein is CAYLAGRNTQYF. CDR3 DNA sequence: TGTGCCTACCTAGCGGGAAGGAATACGCAGTATTTT.

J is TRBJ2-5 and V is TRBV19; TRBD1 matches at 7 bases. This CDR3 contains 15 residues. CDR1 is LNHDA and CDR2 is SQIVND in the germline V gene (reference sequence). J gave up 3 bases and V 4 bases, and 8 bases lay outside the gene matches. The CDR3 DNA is TGTGCCAGTAGTAAGCCAGGGGGTGGCGAAGAGACCCAGTACTTC. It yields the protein CASSKPGGGEETQYF.

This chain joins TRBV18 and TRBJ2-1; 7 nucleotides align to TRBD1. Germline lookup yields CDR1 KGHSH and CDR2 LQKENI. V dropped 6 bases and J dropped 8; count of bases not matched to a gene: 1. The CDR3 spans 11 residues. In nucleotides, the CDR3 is TGTGCCAGCTCCACAGGGGATGAGCAGTTCTTC. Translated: CASSTGDEQFF.

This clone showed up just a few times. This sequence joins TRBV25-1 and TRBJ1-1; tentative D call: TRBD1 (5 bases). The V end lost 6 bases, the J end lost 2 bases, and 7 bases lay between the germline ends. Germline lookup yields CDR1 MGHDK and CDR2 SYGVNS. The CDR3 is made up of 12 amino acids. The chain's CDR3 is CASRTENTEAFF. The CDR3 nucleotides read TGTGCCAGCAGGACAGAAAACACTGAAGCTTTCTTT.

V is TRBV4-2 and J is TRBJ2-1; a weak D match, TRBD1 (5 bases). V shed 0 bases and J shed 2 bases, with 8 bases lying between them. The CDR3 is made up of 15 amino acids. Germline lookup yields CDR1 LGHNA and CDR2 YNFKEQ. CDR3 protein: CASSQDSGPYNEQFF. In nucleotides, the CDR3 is TGTGCCAGCAGCCAAGACTCAGGGCCCTACAATGAGCAGTTCTTC.

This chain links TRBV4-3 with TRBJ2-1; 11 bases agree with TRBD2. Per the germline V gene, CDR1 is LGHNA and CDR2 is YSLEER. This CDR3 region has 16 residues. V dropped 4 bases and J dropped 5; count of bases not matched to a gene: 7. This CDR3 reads CASSRAPSGRHNEQFF. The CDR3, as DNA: TGCGCCAGCAGCCGAGCGCCTAGCGGGAGGCACAATGAGCAGTTCTTC.

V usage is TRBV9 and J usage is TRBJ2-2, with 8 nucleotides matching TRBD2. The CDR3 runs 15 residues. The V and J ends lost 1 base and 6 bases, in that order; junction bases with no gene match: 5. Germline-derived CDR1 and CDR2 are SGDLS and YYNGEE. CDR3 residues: CASSVRASGPGELFF. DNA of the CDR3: TGTGCCAGCAGCGTACGGGCTAGCGGGCCCGGGGAGCTGTTTTTT. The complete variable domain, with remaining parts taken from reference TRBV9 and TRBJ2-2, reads DSGVTQTPKHLITATGQRVTLRCSPRSGDLSVYWYQQSLDQGLQFLIQYYNGEERAKGNILERFSAQQFPDLHSELNLSSLELGDSALYFCASSVRASGPGELFFGEGSRLTVL.

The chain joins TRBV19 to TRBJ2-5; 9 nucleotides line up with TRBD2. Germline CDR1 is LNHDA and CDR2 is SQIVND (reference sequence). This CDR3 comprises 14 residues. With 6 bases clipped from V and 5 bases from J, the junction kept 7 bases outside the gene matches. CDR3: CASSAGTSSETQYF. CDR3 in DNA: TGTGCCAGTAGCGCCGGGACTAGCTCCGAGACCCAGTACTTC.

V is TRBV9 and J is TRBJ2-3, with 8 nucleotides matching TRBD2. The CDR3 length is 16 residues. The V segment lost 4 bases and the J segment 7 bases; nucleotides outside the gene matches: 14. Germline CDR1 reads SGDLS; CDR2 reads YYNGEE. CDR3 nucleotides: TGTGCCAGCAGCCCAACCCTCGGGGGGGGGCTATATACGCAGTATTTT. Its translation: CASSPTLGGGLYTQYF.

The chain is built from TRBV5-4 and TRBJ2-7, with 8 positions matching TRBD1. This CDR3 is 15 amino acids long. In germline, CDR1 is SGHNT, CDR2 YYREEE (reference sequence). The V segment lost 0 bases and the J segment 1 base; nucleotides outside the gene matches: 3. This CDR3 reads CASSLAGGYSYEQYF. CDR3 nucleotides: TGTGCCAGCAGCTTGGCAGGGGGCTATTCCTACGAGCAGTACTTC. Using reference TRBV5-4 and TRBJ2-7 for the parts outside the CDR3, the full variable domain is ETGVTQSPTHLIKTRGQQVTLRCSSQSGHNTVSWYQQALGQGPQFIFQYYREEENGRGNFPPRFSGLQFPNYSSELNVNALELDDSALYLCASSLAGGYSYEQYFGPGTRLTVT.

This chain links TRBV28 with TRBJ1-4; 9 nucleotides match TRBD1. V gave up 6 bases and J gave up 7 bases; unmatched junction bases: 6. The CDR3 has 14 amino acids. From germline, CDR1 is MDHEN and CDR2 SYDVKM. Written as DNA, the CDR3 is TGTGCCAGCAGAGGACAGGGGCCGGGTGAAAAACTGTTTTTT. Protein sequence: CASRGQGPGEKLFF. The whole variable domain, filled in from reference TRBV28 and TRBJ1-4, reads DVKVTQSSRYLVKRTGEKVFLECVQDMDHENMFWYRQDPGLGLRLIYFSYDVKMKEKGDIPEGYSVSREKKERFSLILESASTNQTSMYLCASRGQGPGEKLFFGSGTQLSVL.

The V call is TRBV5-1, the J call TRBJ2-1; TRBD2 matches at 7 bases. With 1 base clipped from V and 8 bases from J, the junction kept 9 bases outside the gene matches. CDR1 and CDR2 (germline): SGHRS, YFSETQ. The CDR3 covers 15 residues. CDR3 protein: CASSLPREGLDEQFF. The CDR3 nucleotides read TGCGCCAGCAGCTTGCCTAGGGAGGGTCTGGATGAGCAGTTCTTC.

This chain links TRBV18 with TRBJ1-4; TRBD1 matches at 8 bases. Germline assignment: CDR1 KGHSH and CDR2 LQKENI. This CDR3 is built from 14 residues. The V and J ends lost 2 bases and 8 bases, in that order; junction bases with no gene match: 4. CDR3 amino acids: CASSPTGGLEKLFF. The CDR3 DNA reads TGTGCCAGCTCACCAACAGGGGGACTAGAAAAACTGTTTTTT. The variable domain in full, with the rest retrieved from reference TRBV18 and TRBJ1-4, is NAGVMQNPRHLVRRRGQEARLRCSPMKGHSHVYWYRQLPEEGLKFMVYLQKENIIDESGMPKERFSAEFPKEGPSILRIQQVVRGDSAAYFCASSPTGGLEKLFFGSGTQLSVL.

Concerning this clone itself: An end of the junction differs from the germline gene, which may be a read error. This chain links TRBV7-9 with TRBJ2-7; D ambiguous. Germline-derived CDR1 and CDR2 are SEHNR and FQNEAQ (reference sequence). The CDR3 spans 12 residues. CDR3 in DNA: TGTTCCAGCAGCTTAGGTCCCCTCGAGCAGTACTTC. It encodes CSSSLGPLEQYF. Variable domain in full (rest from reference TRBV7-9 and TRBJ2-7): DTGVSQNPRHKITKRGQNVTFRCDPISEHNRLYWYRQTLGQGPEFLTYFQNEAQLEKSRLLSDRFSAERPKGSFSTLEIQRTEQGDSAMYLCSSSLGPLEQYFGPGTRLTVT.